This entry concerns a single T cell receptor (beta chain). The data belong to a study of blood T cell repertoires in COVID-19. Across the study: The study drew acute and convalescent COVID-19 samples from the United States, Italy and Spain.

Data came from immunoSEQ multiplex PCR; TCRdb stores just in-frame clones and leaves some out. This repertoire shows 210,000 or so clones, more than 75% found once; its top ten account for 6.5% to 9%. With 0 bases removed from V and 5 bases from J, the gap between germline ends came to 13 bases. Germline V lookup: CDR1 SGHNT, CDR2 YENEEA. The CDR3 runs to 15 residues. V gene TRBV11-3 combines with J gene TRBJ2-5; TRBD2 is a possible D gene (5 bases). This clonotype was sampled from a woman between 40 and 50 years old with acute COVID-19. Sequencing was done on a sample of PBMCs or T cells enriched from blood (not recorded which). This CDR3 reads CASSLDGGLGETQYF. DNA for the CDR3: TGTGCCAGCAGCTTAGATGGAGGCTTAGGGGAGACCCAGTACTTC.